This entry concerns a single T cell receptor beta chain. Its antigen is unknown. The V end was cut by 3 bases, the J end by 0 bases, with 10 bases between. CDR3 size: 14 residues. CDR1 DFQATT and CDR2 SNEGSKA come from the germline V gene (reference sequence). The data belong to a study of T cells in Graves' hyperthyroidism and ophthalmopathy. Study results and caveats: Expanded thyroid clonotypes (above 0.001) were mostly also found in blood.

Researchers amplified the TCR beta CDR3 regions from RNA transcripts. Carried out on the TCR CDR3, a first-round RT-PCR used the HTBI primer set. TCRdb used MiXCR to reprocess the multiplex PCR reads, holding one entry per CDR3 protein. The sample consists of 350,000 to 400,000 distinct CDR3 sequences, 15% of them appearing once. Stable hyperthyroidism: no ophthalmopathy progression over 18 months of follow-up. Diagnoses rested on clinical symptoms, serum thyroxine and TRAb, thyroid ultrasound and orbital computed tomography. The rearrangement links TRBV20-1 to TRBJ2-3; no clear D. This clonotype was obtained from a woman aged 30 to 39 with Graves' hyperthyroidism. Sample: blood. CDR3 DNA sequence: TGCAGTGCTAGCCTCGGACGGAGCACAGATACGCAGTATTTT. As protein: CSASLGRSTDTQYF.